This T cell receptor (beta chain) emerged from a study of blood T cell repertoires in COVID-19. On the study more broadly: The United States, Italy and Spain were the sources of the acute and convalescent COVID-19 samples. Nucleic acid was either cDNA or gDNA, and it came from T cells, B-cell-depleted T cells, or PBMCs.

Authors' analysis steps: Using reference gene primer amplification, nucleated cell counts were estimated. Some clones are missing from TCRdb's copy, which holds only in-frame ones; the method was immunoSEQ multiplex PCR. From that table come the V and J calls and clone size; the DNA was used to work out D and trimming. The profile covers 55,000 to 80,000 clones, with more than 75% appearing a single time and 9% to 15% taken by the ten largest. Input material: peripheral blood. This receptor was obtained from a human donor in a cohort sampled during active COVID-19.

The CDR3 sequence is CASSLERGSGETQYF. CDR3 DNA sequence: TGTGCCAGCAGCTTAGAGCGGGGTAGCGGCGAGACCCAGTACTTC. The chain has TRBV7-7 and TRBJ2-5, with 7 bases matching TRBD2. Germline assignment: CDR1 SSHAT and CDR2 FNYEAQ (reference sequence). The CDR3 extends over 15 amino acids. Losses at the gene ends were 1 base for V and 5 bases for J; bases not matched to a gene: 7. The full variable domain, with the rest looked up from reference TRBV7-7 and TRBJ2-5, is GAGVSQSPRYKVTKRGQDVTLRCDPISSHATLYWYQQALGQGPEFLTYFNYEAQPDKSGLPSDRFSAERPEGSISTLTIQRTEQRDSAMYRCASSLERGSGETQYFGPGTRLLVL.